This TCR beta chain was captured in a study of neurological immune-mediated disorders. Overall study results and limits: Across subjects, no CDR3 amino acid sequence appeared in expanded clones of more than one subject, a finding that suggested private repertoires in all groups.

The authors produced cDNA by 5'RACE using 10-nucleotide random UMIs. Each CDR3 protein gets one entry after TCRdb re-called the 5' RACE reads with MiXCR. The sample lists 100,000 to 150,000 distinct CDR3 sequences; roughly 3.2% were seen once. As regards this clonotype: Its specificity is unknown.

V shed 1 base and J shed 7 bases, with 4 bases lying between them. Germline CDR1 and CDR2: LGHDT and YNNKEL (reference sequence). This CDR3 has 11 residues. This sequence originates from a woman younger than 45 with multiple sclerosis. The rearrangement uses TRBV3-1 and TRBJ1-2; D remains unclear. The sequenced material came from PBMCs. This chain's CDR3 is CASSQVSGYTF. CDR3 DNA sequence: TGTGCCAGCAGCCAAGTGAGTGGCTACACCTTC.